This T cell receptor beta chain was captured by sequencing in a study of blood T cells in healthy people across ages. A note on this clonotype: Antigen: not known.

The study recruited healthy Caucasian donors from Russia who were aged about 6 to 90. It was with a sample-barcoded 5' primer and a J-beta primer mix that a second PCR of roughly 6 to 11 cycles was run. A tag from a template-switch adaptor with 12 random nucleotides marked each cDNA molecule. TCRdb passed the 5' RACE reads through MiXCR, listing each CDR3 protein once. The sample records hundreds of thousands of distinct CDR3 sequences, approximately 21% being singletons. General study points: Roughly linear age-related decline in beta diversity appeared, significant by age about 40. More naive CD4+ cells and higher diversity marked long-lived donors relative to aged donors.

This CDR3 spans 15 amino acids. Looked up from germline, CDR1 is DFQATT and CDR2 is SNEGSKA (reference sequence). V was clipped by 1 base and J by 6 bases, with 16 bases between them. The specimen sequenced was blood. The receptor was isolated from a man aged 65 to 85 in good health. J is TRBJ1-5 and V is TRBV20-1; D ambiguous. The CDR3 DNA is TGCAGTGCTAGAGCGTCCGGCCGGATTGGTCAGCCCCAGCATTTT. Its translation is CSARASGRIGQPQHF.